This TCR beta chain was sequenced during a study of long-term antiretroviral therapy in people with HIV. Study observations and caveats: Diversity increased after ART yet remained lower than in transplant donor controls. Pre-ART expanded TRB clones stayed dominant throughout, though often decreasing after ART.

At the survey level, the v3.0 immunoSEQ assay was run. Sequencing was directed toward roughly 40,000-55,000 T-cell genomes in each sample. TCRdb's table, derived via immunoSEQ multiplex PCR, lists solely in-frame clones and lacks some. The table has tens of thousands of clones, 85% to 95% seen once. Germline V gene lookup returns CDR1 MNHEY and CDR2 SVGAGI. Trimming removed 2 bases at V and 5 bases at J, with 12 bases between. This CDR3 has 14 amino acids. Comments on this clone: The target antigen is unknown.

The specimen was unsorted PBMCs, collected 4.4 years after starting antiretroviral therapy. This sequence joins TRBV6-5 and TRBJ2-5; D gene uncertain. The TCR was taken from a woman aged 50 to 60 with HIV. CDR3 sequence (DNA): TGTGCCAGCAGTTACCCGGCGTCCGGGGAGACCCAGTACTTC. It codes for CASSYPASGETQYF.